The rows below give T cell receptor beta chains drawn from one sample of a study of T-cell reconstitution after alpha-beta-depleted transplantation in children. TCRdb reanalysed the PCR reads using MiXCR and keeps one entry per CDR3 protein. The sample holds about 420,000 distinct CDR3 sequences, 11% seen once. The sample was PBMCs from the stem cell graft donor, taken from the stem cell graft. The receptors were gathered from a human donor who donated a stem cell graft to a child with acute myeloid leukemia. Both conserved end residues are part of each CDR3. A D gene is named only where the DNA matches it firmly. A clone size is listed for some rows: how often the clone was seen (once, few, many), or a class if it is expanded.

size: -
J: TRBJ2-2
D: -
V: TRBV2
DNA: TGTGCCTTCAGTTTCTTTTTAGGGGATGGGGTTAGCACCGGGGAGCTGTTTTTT
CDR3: CAFSFFLGDGVSTGELFF

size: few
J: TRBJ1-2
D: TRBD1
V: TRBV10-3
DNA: TGTGCCACCCAGACAGGGGCTACGGAAGGCGGCTACACCTTC
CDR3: CATQTGATEGGYTF

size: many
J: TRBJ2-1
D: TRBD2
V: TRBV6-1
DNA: TGTGCCAGCAGTGAAATTGGTGGGAGCGGGAGAGGAGATGAGCAGTTCTTC
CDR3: CASSEIGGSGRGDEQFF

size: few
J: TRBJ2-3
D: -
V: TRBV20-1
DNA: TGCAGTGCAGAGCGGGCTAGCGGCACAGATACGCAGTATTTT
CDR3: CSAERASGTDTQYF

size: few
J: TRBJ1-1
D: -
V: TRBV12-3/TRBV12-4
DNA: TGTGCCAGCAGCATGCATTCGGGGAACACTGAAGCTTTCTTT
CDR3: CASSMHSGNTEAFF

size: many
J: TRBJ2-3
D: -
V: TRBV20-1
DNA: TGCAGTGCTCCCCGGGACCCTAGCACAGATACGCAGTATTTT
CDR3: CSAPRDPSTDTQYF

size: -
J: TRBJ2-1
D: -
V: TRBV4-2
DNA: TGTGCCAGCAGCCAAGGTCAGGGGGGGCACAATGGGGAGTTCTTC
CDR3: CASSQGQGGHNGEFF

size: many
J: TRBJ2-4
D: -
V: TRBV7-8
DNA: TGTGCCAGCAGCTCGGGGAACATTCAGTACTTC
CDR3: CASSSGNIQYF

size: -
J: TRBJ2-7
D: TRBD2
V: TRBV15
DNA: TGTGCCACCAGCAGAGGAAATAGCGGGAGTGTAGGCGAGCAGTACTTC
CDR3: CATSRGNSGSVGEQYF

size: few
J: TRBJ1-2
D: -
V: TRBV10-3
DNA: TGTGCCATCAGTGATCCCCTTAATCAGGACGCCATTAACTATGGCTACACCTTC
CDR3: CAISDPLNQDAINYGYTF

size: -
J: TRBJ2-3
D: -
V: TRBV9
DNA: TGTGCCAGCAGTTGGCGGGACCCAAGCACAGATACGCAGTATTTT
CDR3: CASSWRDPSTDTQYF